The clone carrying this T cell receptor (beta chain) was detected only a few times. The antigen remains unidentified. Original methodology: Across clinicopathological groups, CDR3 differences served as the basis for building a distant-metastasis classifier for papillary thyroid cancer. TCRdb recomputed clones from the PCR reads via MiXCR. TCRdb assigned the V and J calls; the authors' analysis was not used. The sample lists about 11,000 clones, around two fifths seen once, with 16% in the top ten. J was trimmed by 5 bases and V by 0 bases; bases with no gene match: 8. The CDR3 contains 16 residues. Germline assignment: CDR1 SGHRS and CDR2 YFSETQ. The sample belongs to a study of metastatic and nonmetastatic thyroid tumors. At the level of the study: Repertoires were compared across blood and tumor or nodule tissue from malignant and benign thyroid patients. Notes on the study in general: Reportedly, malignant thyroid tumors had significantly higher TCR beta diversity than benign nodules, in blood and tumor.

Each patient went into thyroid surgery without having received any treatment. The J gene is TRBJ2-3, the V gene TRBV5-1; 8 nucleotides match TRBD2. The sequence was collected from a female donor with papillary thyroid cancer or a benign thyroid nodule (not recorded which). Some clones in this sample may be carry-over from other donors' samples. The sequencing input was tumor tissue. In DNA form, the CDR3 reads TGCGCCAGCAGCTTGGGGTGGAGCGGGAGTTTAGATACGCAGTATTTT. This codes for CASSLGWSGSLDTQYF.